The clone carrying this T cell receptor beta chain was detected many times. The antigen is not known. MiXCR, run by TCRdb on the 5' RACE reads, gives a single entry per CDR3 protein. This sample has 420,000 or so distinct CDR3 sequences, with under 20% found just once. These data belong to a study of identical twins. General observations from the study: Excess sharing between twins was weaker in beta out-of-frame sequences. Cord blood's abundant beta clonotypes had fewer insertions, unlike memory repertoires. Analyses of zero insertions could be partly confounded by invariant MAIT and iNKT cells.

The CDR3 spans 14 residues. The V end lost 3 bases, the J end lost 8 bases, and 14 bases lay between the germline ends. Germline V CDR1 and CDR2: ENHRY, SYGVKD. The material sequenced was naive T cells sorted from blood. This clonotype was sampled from a man in his forties or fifties in good health. V is TRBV10-3 and J is TRBJ2-1; D gene ambiguous. CDR3 amino acids: CAISDSPYGDEQFF. The CDR3 region has the DNA TGTGCCATCAGTGATAGTCCATATGGGGATGAGCAGTTCTTC.